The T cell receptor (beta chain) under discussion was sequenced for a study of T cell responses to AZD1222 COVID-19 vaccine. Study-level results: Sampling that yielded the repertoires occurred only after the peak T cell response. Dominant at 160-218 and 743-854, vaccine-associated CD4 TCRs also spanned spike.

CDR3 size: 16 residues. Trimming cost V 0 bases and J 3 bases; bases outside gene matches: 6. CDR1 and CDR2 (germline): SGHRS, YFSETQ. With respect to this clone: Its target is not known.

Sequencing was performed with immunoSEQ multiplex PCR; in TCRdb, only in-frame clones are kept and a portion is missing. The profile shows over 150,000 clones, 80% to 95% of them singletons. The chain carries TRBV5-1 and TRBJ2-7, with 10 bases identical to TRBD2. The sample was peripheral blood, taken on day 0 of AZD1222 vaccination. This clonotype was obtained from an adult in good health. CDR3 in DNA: TGCGCCAGCAGCTTGGAAGGGCCTAGCGGGAGCTACGAGCAGTACTTC. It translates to CASSLEGPSGSYEQYF. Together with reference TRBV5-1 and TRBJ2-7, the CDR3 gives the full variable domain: KAGVTQTPRYLIKTRGQQVTLSCSPISGHRSVSWYQQTPGQGLQFLFEYFSETQRNKGNFPGRFSGRQFSNSRSEMNVSTLELGDSALYLCASSLEGPSGSYEQYFGPGTRLTVT.